The 24 T cell receptor beta chains presented below share a single source sample, sequenced in a study of cytomegalovirus exposure and HLA in healthy donors. Profiling relied on immunoSEQ multiplex PCR, and the TCRdb table lists in-frame clones only, not all of them. The data hold roughly 250,000 clones, with about 87% observed a single time. The sequenced sample was PBMCs. These receptors were taken from a man between 18 and 35 years old in good health and CMV-seronegative.

The chain carries TRBV7-9 and TRBJ1-4, with D possibly matching TRBD1 (5 bases). Germline CDR1 and CDR2: SEHNR and FQNEAQ (reference sequence). The CDR3 runs to 15 residues. The germline V and J ends were trimmed by 1 base and 1 base, with 7 bases remaining between them. CDR3 sequence (DNA): TGTGCCAGCAGCTTAGAGCAGGGAACTAATGAAAAACTGTTTTTT. As protein: CASSLEQGTNEKLFF.

The V call is TRBV9, the J call TRBJ1-2; D might be TRBD1 (5 bases). The germline gives CDR1 SGDLS, CDR2 YYNGEE. The length of the CDR3 is 16 residues. V lost 3 bases and J lost 9, with 24 bases in between. CDR3 bases: TGTGCCAGCAGCGCATCCCCCCAGGGTGGGGATAGGCGCTACACCTTC. Protein product: CASSASPQGGDRRYTF.

The V gene is TRBV5-4, the J gene TRBJ2-7; 8 bases fit TRBD2. Germline CDR1 is SGHNT and CDR2 is YYREEE (reference sequence). This CDR3 is built from 17 residues. With 3 bases clipped from V and 2 bases from J, the junction kept 13 bases outside the gene matches. CDR3 sequence (DNA): TGTGCCAGCAGCTACCCCGGGGGGGGGCCCGGGACCTACGAGCAGTACTTC. This translates into CASSYPGGGPGTYEQYF.

V usage is TRBV4-1 and J usage is TRBJ2-5, with 8 bases identical to TRBD2. Germline V gene sequence: CDR1 MGHRA, CDR2 YSYEKL. This CDR3 contains 16 residues. V gave up 2 bases and J gave up 5 bases; unmatched junction bases: 10. The CDR3: CASSQRSGNLGETQYF. CDR3 nucleotides: TGCGCCAGCAGCCAACGTAGCGGGAACCTTGGGGAGACCCAGTACTTC.

The rearrangement uses TRBV19 and TRBJ1-1; D remains unclear. Deletions cut 3 bases from V and 2 bases from J, with 7 bases between. CDR1 LNHDA and CDR2 SQIVND come from the germline V gene (reference sequence). This CDR3 region has 13 residues. CDR3 region: CASSIGRNTEAFF. CDR3 sequence (DNA): TGTGCCAGTAGTATTGGCCGAAACACTGAAGCTTTCTTT.

The CDR3 protein is CASSKSSKGQANEKLFF. CDR3 in DNA: TGCGCCAGCAGCAAGAGTAGTAAGGGACAGGCTAATGAAAAACTGTTTTTT. V and J are TRBV4-3 and TRBJ1-4, with 8 nucleotides matching TRBD1. The CDR3 sequence is 17 residues long. Trimming cost V 5 bases and J 3 bases; bases outside gene matches: 11. The germline V gene has CDR1 LGHNA and CDR2 YSLEER.

The rearrangement uses TRBV7-9 and TRBJ2-7, with TRBD1 as a possible D gene (6 bases). Trimming removed 1 base from V and 2 bases from J, with 9 bases in between. CDR1 SEHNR and CDR2 FQNEAQ come from the germline V gene (reference sequence). The CDR3 extends over 14 amino acids. The CDR3: CASSLGTAPYEQYF. DNA of the CDR3: TGTGCCAGCAGCTTAGGGACAGCACCCTACGAGCAGTACTTC.

The rearrangement links TRBV21-1 to TRBJ2-1; TRBD2 reflects the table's D call only, with no check against the DNA. TRBV21-1 is flagged as a pseudogene. The CDR3 runs 14 residues. The CDR3 loop reads CASRRSSSYNEQFF. As DNA, the CDR3 is TGTGCCAGCAGAAGGAGTAGCTCCTACAATGAGCAGTTCTTC.

The chain is built from TRBV2 and TRBJ2-7, with TRBD2 matching 9 bases. The V gene end was trimmed by 9 bases and the J gene end by 6 bases; junction bases not matched to a gene: 12. The CDR3 is 14 residues long. The germline CDR1 and CDR2 sequences are SNHLY and FYNNEI. The CDR3 DNA follows: TGTGCCAGAACCCAGGGACTAGCCGGGCTCGAGCAGTACTTC. It translates to CARTQGLAGLEQYF.

Only a few counts were recorded for this clone. V usage is TRBV2 and J usage is TRBJ2-5; the match to TRBD1 covers 8 bases. From germline, CDR1 is SNHLY and CDR2 FYNNEI. The V and J ends lost 3 bases and 8 bases, in that order; junction bases with no gene match: 5. The CDR3 covers 13 residues. The CDR3 region is CASSEDRVGTQYF. CDR3 nucleotide sequence: TGTGCCAGCAGTGAGGACAGGGTAGGAACCCAGTACTTC.

J is TRBJ2-1 and V is TRBV9, with D maybe TRBD1 (5 bases). V was pared by 3 bases and J by 8 bases, with 12 bases between. The CDR3 covers 13 residues. The germline gives CDR1 SGDLS, CDR2 YYNGEE. CDR3 coding DNA: TGTGCCAGCAGCGCCATGACAGCTTATGAGCAGTTCTTC. The encoded protein is CASSAMTAYEQFF.

The gene calls are TRBV19 and TRBJ1-1, with a possible D match to TRBD1 (5 bases). The germline gives CDR1 LNHDA, CDR2 SQIVND (reference sequence). The V end was cut by 3 bases, the J end by 10 bases, with 18 bases between. The CDR3 contains 14 residues. The CDR3 sequence: CASSIGVGAGSAFF. DNA for the CDR3: TGTGCCAGTAGTATCGGCGTAGGGGCCGGTTCAGCTTTCTTT.

The chain employs TRBV28 and TRBJ2-2; D gene unclear. Between the trimmed V and J ends, which lost 2 bases and 2 bases, there was a span of 9 bases. Germline CDR1 and CDR2: MDHEN and SYDVKM. The CDR3 is 15 residues long. Here the CDR3 reads CASSLGRLNTGELFF. The CDR3 DNA reads as TGTGCCAGCAGTTTAGGCAGGTTAAACACCGGGGAGCTGTTTTTT.

The rearrangement uses TRBV5-1 and TRBJ2-3; 10 bases map to TRBD1. The germline CDR1 and CDR2 sequences are SGHRS and YFSETQ. This CDR3 contains 16 residues. Germline trimming cut 3 bases from V and 2 bases from J; bases unmatched to any gene: 6. CDR3 in DNA: TGCGCCAGCAGCTCCGGGACAGGGGTTTACACAGATACGCAGTATTTT. Residues: CASSSGTGVYTDTQYF.

The chain combines TRBV10-1 with TRBJ2-1, with 12 bases matching TRBD2. This CDR3 region has 15 residues. Germline V lookup: CDR1 WNHNN, CDR2 SYGVQD (reference sequence). J gave up 10 bases and V 3 bases, and 7 bases lay outside the gene matches. CDR3 nucleotides: TGCGCCAGCAGTGATTCGTTGGGGACTAGCGGGGAGCAGTTCTTC. Translating gives CASSDSLGTSGEQFF.

J is TRBJ2-7 and V is TRBV27; 8 nucleotides line up with TRBD2. The CDR3 contains 13 residues. Trimming cost V 8 bases and J 8 bases; bases outside gene matches: 11. From germline, CDR1 is MNHEY and CDR2 SMNVEV (reference sequence). The chain's CDR3 is CASGLAGLGQQYF. The CDR3 nucleotides are TGTGCCAGCGGGCTGGCGGGACTAGGACAGCAGTACTTC.

The chain has TRBV19 and TRBJ1-5; 7 positions match TRBD1. Germline trimming cut 5 bases from V and 2 bases from J; bases unmatched to any gene: 9. This CDR3 has 16 residues. The V gene's germline CDR1 is LNHDA and CDR2 SQIVND (reference sequence). CDR3 region: CASSYDREKRNQPQHF. CDR3 coding DNA: TGTGCCAGTAGTTACGACAGGGAGAAGCGCAATCAGCCCCAGCATTTT.

The V call is TRBV11-2, the J call TRBJ2-7; perhaps TRBD2 as D (5 bases). V lost 5 bases and J 4 bases, leaving 12 bases between the germline ends. CDR1 and CDR2 from the germline V gene are SGHAT and FQNNGV. The CDR3 runs 13 residues. In DNA, the CDR3 is TGTGCCAGCAGCCCCGCCCCGGGGTACGAGCAGTACTTC. Translated: CASSPAPGYEQYF.

The chain joins TRBV7-2 to TRBJ2-7, with TRBD2 identical over 10 bases. CDR1 and CDR2 (germline): SGHTA, FQGNSA. The CDR3 length is 16 residues. The junction had 8 bases not matched to a gene; V was cut back by 4 bases and J by 2 bases. CDR3 region: CASSSEGLAGAYEQYF. CDR3 sequence (DNA): TGTGCCAGCAGCTCCGAAGGGCTAGCGGGGGCCTACGAGCAGTACTTC.

The chain carries TRBV6-5 and TRBJ2-7; TRBD1 is a possible D gene (5 bases). Trimming pared 6 bases from V and 3 bases from J, leaving 9 bases between. Germline CDR1 is MNHEY and CDR2 is SVGAGI. CDR3 length equals 12 residues. The DNA for the CDR3 is TGTGCCAGCAGCCTTGACAGCTACGAGCAGTACTTC. It codes for CASSLDSYEQYF.

Comment on this clone: Since the CDR3 does not end with the conserved phenylalanine or tryptophan, this likely comes from a read error. It is unclear where the CDR3 begins or ends on the DNA, so no DNA is shown, and the CDR3 is as TCRdb lists it. The chain links TRBV5-6 to TRBJ2-3; the D call TRBD1 from the table was never checked on the DNA. The CDR3 is 12 amino acids in total, end residues counted. The V gene's germline CDR1 is SGHDT and CDR2 YYEEEE. The CDR3 loop is CASSLGRVTETL.

The chain is built from TRBV7-3 and TRBJ2-1, with TRBD1 matching over 7 bases. With V trimmed by 5 bases and J by 1 base, 5 bases remained unmatched. CDR3 length: 15 residues. CDR1 SGHTA and CDR2 FQGTGA come from the germline V gene. CDR3 residues: CASSPKQGSYNEQFF. CDR3 in DNA: TGTGCCAGCAGCCCTAAACAGGGGTCCTACAATGAGCAGTTCTTC.

A few counts support this clone. J is TRBJ2-2 and V is TRBV7-2; tentatively, D is TRBD1 (5 bases). Germline V lookup: CDR1 SGHTA, CDR2 FQGNSA. Trimming removed 2 bases from V and 5 bases from J, with 15 bases in between. CDR3 length: 16 residues. CDR3 in DNA: TGTGCCAGCAGCTTACAGGGTGTATACGTGACCGGGGAGCTGTTTTTT. Translation: CASSLQGVYVTGELFF.

The CDR3 region is CASSQELRQGREKLFF. The CDR3 DNA reads TGCGCCAGCAGCCAAGAGCTCCGACAGGGTCGGGAAAAACTGTTTTTT. The V and J genes are TRBV4-3 and TRBJ1-4, with TRBD1 identical over 7 bases. The ends lost 0 bases at V and 8 bases at J; junction bases unmatched: 9. Germline V gene sequence: CDR1 LGHNA, CDR2 YSLEER. This CDR3 comprises 16 residues.